Below, 13 T cell receptor beta chains from the same sample are listed, as sequenced in a study of T cell changes during pregnancy in multiple sclerosis. TCRdb's copy holds only in-frame clones and misses some; the assay was immunoSEQ multiplex PCR. Of about 75,000 clones detected, approximately 93% appear once; the ten largest clones hold over 0.12%. The sample here was CD4+ T cells from peripheral blood mononuclear cells, taken after pregnancy. The receptors were gathered from a female donor with multiple sclerosis, enrolled in a pregnancy study.

This clone was seen a few times. The rearrangement joins TRBV6-5 to TRBJ2-1; 11 bases line up with TRBD1. Unmatched junction bases numbered 6, after V lost 2 bases and J lost 6 bases. This CDR3 is built from 16 residues. In germline, CDR1 is MNHEY, CDR2 SVGAGI. The CDR3 loop is CASSYRGQGAPNEQFF. The CDR3 DNA is TGTGCCAGCAGTTACAGAGGACAGGGGGCGCCCAATGAGCAGTTCTTC.

The chain employs TRBV30 and TRBJ2-7; TRBD2 matches at 7 bases. The CDR3 consists of 14 residues. V gave up 0 bases and J gave up 6 bases; unmatched junction bases: 8. Looked up from germline, CDR1 is GTSNPN and CDR2 is SVGIG (reference sequence). CDR3 sequence: CAWSVRTSDSEQYF. DNA of the CDR3: TGTGCCTGGAGTGTACGAACTAGCGATAGCGAGCAGTACTTC.

The chain recombines TRBV5-1 with TRBJ2-5; 9 nucleotides line up with TRBD2. This CDR3 spans 15 amino acids. Germline CDR1 SGHRS, CDR2 YFSETQ. Trimming took 2 bases from V and 2 from J; bases not matched to a gene: 4. CDR3 sequence reads: CASSFGTSRQETQYF. The CDR3 region has the DNA TGCGCCAGCAGCTTCGGGACTAGCAGGCAAGAGACCCAGTACTTC.

This chain uses TRBV19 with TRBJ2-7, with 8 bases lining up with TRBD1. The CDR3 spans 14 residues. V dropped 9 bases and J dropped 7; count of bases not matched to a gene: 14. The V gene's germline CDR1 is LNHDA and CDR2 SQIVND (reference sequence). The CDR3: CASRQGTQFGEQYF. The CDR3 region has the DNA TGTGCCAGCCGACAGGGGACCCAATTTGGAGAGCAGTACTTC. The full variable domain, its missing parts supplied by reference TRBV19 and TRBJ2-7, is DGGITQSPKYLFRKEGQNVTLSCEQNLNHDAMYWYRQDPGQGLRLIYYSQIVNDFQKGDIAEGYSVSREKKESFPLTVTSAQKNPTAFYLCASRQGTQFGEQYFGPGTRLTVT.

This chain links TRBV19 with TRBJ1-2; 9 bases map to TRBD1. Germline loops: CDR1 LNHDA, CDR2 SQIVND (reference sequence). The ends lost 5 bases at V and 1 base at J; junction bases unmatched: 14. The CDR3 extends over 18 amino acids. The CDR3 DNA is TGTGCCAGTAGTCCCGACGGAGGGACAGGGCCGGATAACTATGGCTACACCTTC. This encodes CASSPDGGTGPDNYGYTF. Full variable domain (outside the CDR3, taken from reference TRBV19 and TRBJ1-2): DGGITQSPKYLFRKEGQNVTLSCEQNLNHDAMYWYRQDPGQGLRLIYYSQIVNDFQKGDIAEGYSVSREKKESFPLTVTSAQKNPTAFYLCASSPDGGTGPDNYGYTFGSGTRLTVV.

The chain employs TRBV7-9 and TRBJ2-1; no definite D call. Germline values: CDR1 SEHNR, CDR2 FQNEAQ (reference sequence). The germline V and J ends were trimmed by 2 bases and 3 bases, with 11 bases remaining between them. The CDR3 is made up of 15 amino acids. This chain's CDR3 is CASSLSRRVYNEQFF. The CDR3 nucleotides are TGTGCCAGCAGCTTAAGTCGACGGGTCTACAATGAGCAGTTCTTC.

The CDR3 sequence is CASSWGGGQGNEKLFF. The CDR3 region has the DNA TGTGCCAGCAGCTGGGGTGGGGGACAGGGTAATGAAAAACTGTTTTTT. J is TRBJ1-4 and V is TRBV5-5, with 9 bases identical to TRBD1. V was pared by 3 bases and J by 4 bases, with 7 bases of the junction left unmatched. Germline V gives CDR1 SGHKS, CDR2 YYEKEE (reference sequence). The CDR3 covers 16 residues. The full variable domain, rest sourced from reference TRBV5-5 and TRBJ1-4, is DAGVTQSPTHLIKTRGQQVTLRCSPISGHKSVSWYQQVLGQGPQFIFQYYEKEERGRGNFPDRFSARQFPNYSSELNVNALLLGDSALYLCASSWGGGQGNEKLFFGSGTQLSVL.

V and J are TRBV2 and TRBJ1-1; D is unclear. The CDR3 spans 13 residues. The V gene lost 6 bases and the J gene lost 0 bases, with 8 bases spanning the gap. Germline V gives CDR1 SNHLY, CDR2 FYNNEI. The CDR3 sequence: CASRNTLNTEAFF. CDR3 nucleotide sequence: TGTGCCAGCAGAAACACCCTGAACACTGAAGCTTTCTTT.

The chain recombines TRBV27 with TRBJ1-1; D perhaps matches TRBD1 (5 bases). Trimming shortened V by 2 bases and J by 3 bases, and 10 bases separated the two germline ends. Germline CDR1 and CDR2: MNHEY and SMNVEV (reference sequence). The CDR3 has 14 residues. The CDR3 coding sequence is TGTGCCAGCAGTTTAATGGGGGGTCACACTGAAGCTTTCTTT. Translating gives CASSLMGGHTEAFF.

The rearrangement links TRBV28 to TRBJ2-7; possible D gene TRBD2, 5 bases. V was trimmed by 5 bases and J by 7 bases, leaving 15 bases between them. The CDR3 contains 13 residues. The germline CDR1 and CDR2 sequences are MDHEN and SYDVKM. The CDR3 sequence: CASSRGPAGEQYF. CDR3 in DNA: TGTGCCAGCAGTCGTGGCCCCGCGGGTGAGCAGTACTTC.

The rearrangement uses TRBV5-4 and TRBJ2-1; 9 bases are a match to TRBD1. Germline V gene data show CDR1 as SGHNT and CDR2 as YYREEE (reference sequence). The CDR3 has 15 amino acids. The ends lost 4 bases at V and 9 bases at J; junction bases unmatched: 11. The CDR3 reads CASSGLTGGATEQFF. The CDR3 DNA follows: TGTGCCAGCAGCGGACTGACAGGGGGTGCGACTGAGCAGTTCTTC.

This chain links TRBV6-5 with TRBJ1-4; 7 nucleotides agree with TRBD1. The CDR3 contains 16 residues. Germline-derived CDR1 and CDR2 are MNHEY and SVGAGI. J was trimmed by 3 bases and V by 0 bases; bases with no gene match: 4. CDR3: CASSYSRQGSNEKLFF. CDR3 nucleotides: TGTGCCAGCAGTTACTCGAGACAGGGTTCTAATGAAAAACTGTTTTTT.

This chain uses TRBV29-1 with TRBJ2-5; 9 bases line up with TRBD2. J gave up 5 bases and V 1 base, and 8 bases lay outside the gene matches. The CDR3 extends over 15 amino acids. Germline V gene data show CDR1 as SQVTM and CDR2 as ANQGSEA. The DNA for the CDR3 is TGCAGCGTTGAAGGTAGCGGGAGTGTAGGGGAGACCCAGTACTTC. Its translation is CSVEGSGSVGETQYF.